This T cell receptor (beta chain) was captured by sequencing in a study of T cell repertoires in aging, cancer and after chemotherapy. Study overall: Clear clonal overlap appeared across healthy donor samples taken over several months to years.

This clonotype is classed as medium-sized. Its specificity is unknown. TRB rearrangements spanning V, D and J were amplified using mixed TRB-A/B primers. MiXCR was run by TCRdb on the multiplex PCR reads, yielding one entry per CDR3 protein. The table records roughly 2,800 distinct CDR3 sequences, 20% to 30% of them present only once. The template was genomic DNA from peripheral blood, not RNA. Overall study findings and caveats: Healthy donors lost TCR diversity with age mainly through richness, cancer patients through richness and evenness. Age-matched healthy donors had significantly more diverse, less clonal blood TCR repertoires than untreated cancer patients.

Sequencing was performed on blood. This TCR was sampled from a human donor in good health.

The CDR3 coding sequence is TGTGCCAGCAGCCGAGGGCTGCGCGAGCAGTACTTC. It translates to CASSRGLREQYF. The chain employs TRBV7-9 and TRBJ2-7; TRBD2 is a possible D gene (5 bases). V was trimmed by 5 bases and J by 6 bases, leaving 11 bases between them. Germline loops: CDR1 SEHNR, CDR2 FQNEAQ (reference sequence). This CDR3 has 12 amino acids.